The 24 T cell receptor beta chains below all came from one sample that was sequenced in a study of spatial heterogeneity in lung cancer (dated by TCRdb to about 2019). The study at large found these results: A correlation was observed between the number of expanded intratumoral alpha and beta TCRs and the tumor nonsynonymous mutation count.

No cognate antigen is known for these TCRs. Explained via the paper, the time point label denotes: sample taken at primary tumor resection. Library prep was done by 5' RACE. TCRdb lists the instrument as NextSeq 500. The raw public reads went through TCRdb reprocessing: fastp at Q25, MiXCR clone calling, in-frame beta chains kept. Identical CDR3 protein sequences are pooled into one entry, listed with their most common genes and DNA. For this sample there are over 10,000 distinct CDR3 sequences; around 5.4% appear just once. 8.5% to 14% of the sample is taken by the ten largest. The material sequenced was lung tumor tissue, taken at surgery. The receptors were sampled from a female donor with early-stage non-small cell lung cancer.

This clonotype showed up many times. Since it is a stray read in a library aimed at alpha chains, this beta chain has a size that is not meaningful. V is TRBV6-2 or TRBV6-3 and J is TRBJ2-7; 8 bases match TRBD1. V was clipped by 7 bases and J by 2 bases; unmatched bases: 7. Germline V gene sequence: CDR1 MNHEY, CDR2 SVGEGT. The length of the CDR3 is 14 residues. The DNA of the CDR3 is TGTGCCAGCACCCATGGGACAGGCGCCTACGAGCAGTACTTC. Amino acid sequence: CASTHGTGAYEQYF.

This clonotype was detected only a few times. The size of this beta chain means little, since it is a stray read in a library made for alpha chains. V and J are TRBV6-5 and TRBJ2-2; D ambiguous. This CDR3 is 13 amino acids long. CDR1 and CDR2 (germline): MNHEY, SVGAGI. V was clipped by 0 bases and J by 7 bases, with 6 bases between them. CDR3 sequence (DNA): TGTGCCAGCAGTTACTCTAGGTTCGGGGAGCTGTTTTTT. Amino acids: CASSYSRFGELFF.

This clonotype was seen repeatedly, ten times or more. Since the library was made to target alpha chains, this beta chain is a stray read and its abundance is not meaningful. V usage is TRBV12-3 or TRBV12-4 and J usage is TRBJ1-6; 8 positions match TRBD1. The CDR3 is 14 amino acids. Trimming removed 5 bases from V and 9 bases from J; junction bases left unmatched: 6. The CDR3 nucleotides are TGTGCCAGCAGTGCGACAGGGGCGGGTTCACCCCTCCACTTT. It translates to CASSATGAGSPLHF.

This clonotype is labeled medium-sized. This beta chain represents an off-target read in a library built for alpha chains; its size is of limited meaning. This sequence joins TRBV10-3 and TRBJ2-5, with 14 bases lining up with TRBD2. V was clipped by 5 bases and J by 7 bases; unmatched bases: 15. The CDR3 consists of 18 residues. In germline, CDR1 is ENHRY, CDR2 SYGVKD. The CDR3 coding sequence is TGTGCCATCAGTCGGACTAGCGGGGGGCCACAGGAAGGCTCGACCCAGTACTTC. It is translated as CAISRTSGGPQEGSTQYF.

This clonotype was recorded at least ten times. This beta chain was picked up by a library intended for alpha chains and is off target, so its count carries little meaning. The rearrangement joins TRBV29-1 to TRBJ2-3; D is perhaps TRBD1 or TRBD2 (5 bases each). Germline V gene lookup returns CDR1 SQVTM and CDR2 ANQGSEA. The ends were cut back, 6 bases at V and 5 bases at J, with 12 bases in the middle. The CDR3 totals 12 residues. CDR3 sequence: CSVMGRGDTQYF. The CDR3 coding sequence is TGCAGCGTGATGGGACGTGGAGATACGCAGTATTTT.

Worth noting for this clonotype: The library was built for alpha chains, so this beta chain is an off-target read and its size means little. V usage is TRBV6-2 or TRBV6-3 and J usage is TRBJ2-2, with 13 bases that match TRBD2. This CDR3 spans 14 amino acids. Trimming at V came to 8 bases and at J to 7 bases, leaving 4 bases not matched to a gene. Germline lookup yields CDR1 MNHEY and CDR2 SVGEGT. The CDR3 nucleotides read TGTGCCAGCCGACTAGCGGGGGGCATCGGGGAGCTGTTTTTT. Its protein is CASRLAGGIGELFF.

This clonotype came up many times. For a library built for alpha chains, this beta chain is a stray read; little rests on its size. The CDR3 spells CASSRGQVEGDTQYF. The CDR3 bases are TGCGCCAGCAGCCGGGGACAGGTGGAGGGAGATACGCAGTATTTT. This sequence joins TRBV23-1 and TRBJ2-3, with TRBD1 matching over 8 bases. TRBV23-1 is known as an ORF, though its function is uncertain. The CDR3 consists of 15 residues. V lost 6 bases, J lost 5 bases, and 10 bases stayed unmatched.

This clonotype was seen ten or more times. This beta chain represents an off-target read in a library built for alpha chains; its size is of limited meaning. CDR3 loop: CASSSRTVGELFF. In DNA form, the CDR3 reads TGTGCCAGCAGCTCCCGGACAGTCGGGGAGCTGTTTTTT. V is TRBV7-2 and J is TRBJ2-2; weak D call: TRBD1 (6 bases). The V end lost 4 bases, the J end lost 7 bases, and 10 bases lay between the germline ends. The CDR3 sequence is 13 residues long. Germline-derived CDR1 and CDR2 are SGHTA and FQGNSA.

This clonotype was seen at least ten times. This beta chain came through as a stray read in a library set up for alpha chains, and its size says little. The gene calls are TRBV27 and TRBJ1-6; the D is unclear. CDR1 and CDR2 (germline): MNHEY, SMNVEV (reference sequence). The ends were cut back, 6 bases at V and 7 bases at J, with 16 bases in the middle. This CDR3 region has 15 residues. This chain's CDR3 is CASRPFETANSPLHF. The CDR3 nucleotides are TGTGCCAGCAGGCCCTTCGAAACAGCGAATTCACCCCTCCACTTT.

This clonotype was detected ten times or more. For a library built for alpha chains, this beta chain is a stray read; little rests on its size. The gene calls are TRBV27 and TRBJ1-1; D is possibly TRBD1 (5 bases). CDR3 length equals 11 residues. Trimming pared 8 bases from V and 8 bases from J, leaving 12 bases between. Germline V CDR1 and CDR2: MNHEY, SMNVEV (reference sequence). The CDR3 is CASAGRVEAFF. The CDR3 nucleotides read TGTGCCAGCGCAGGCAGGGTGGAAGCTTTCTTT.

As for this clonotype: This beta chain represents an off-target read in a library built for alpha chains; its size is of limited meaning. The V call is TRBV4-3, the J call TRBJ2-4, with a possible D match to TRBD1 (6 bases). V was cut by 0 bases and J by 0 bases, with 9 bases left in between. The CDR3 is made up of 16 amino acids. Germline V CDR1 and CDR2: LGHNA, YSLEER. The CDR3 region is CASSQDYRVAKNIQYF. The CDR3 DNA sequence: TGCGCCAGCAGCCAAGATTACAGGGTAGCCAAAAACATTCAGTACTTC.

This clonotype has a count of ten or more. Because the library targeted alpha chains, this beta chain is an off-target read whose size means little. J is TRBJ2-6 and V is TRBV7-3, with D unclear. The V end was cut by 8 bases, the J end by 2 bases, with 13 bases between. The CDR3 sequence is 15 residues long. Germline lookup yields CDR1 SGHTA and CDR2 FQGTGA. The chain's CDR3 is CASALGPTGANVLTF. CDR3 bases: TGTGCCAGCGCTTTAGGGCCAACTGGGGCCAACGTCCTGACTTTC.

This clonotype has a count of ten or more. This beta chain came through as a stray read in a library set up for alpha chains, and its size says little. The V and J genes are TRBV4-1 and TRBJ1-6; TRBD1 agrees at 7 bases. Per the germline V gene, CDR1 is MGHRA and CDR2 is YSYEKL. The CDR3 totals 16 residues. J gave up 7 bases and V 3 bases, and 9 bases lay outside the gene matches. The CDR3 nucleotides are TGCGCCAGCAGCCAGCCTCGGGCAGGGGGAAATTCACCCCTCCACTTT. This encodes CASSQPRAGGNSPLHF.

Many counts were recorded for this clonotype. Little can be read into the size of this beta chain, an off-target read in a library designed for alpha chains. The chain is built from TRBV24-1 and TRBJ2-3; tentative D call: TRBD2 (6 bases). The V gene lost 9 bases and the J gene lost 6 bases, with 15 bases spanning the gap. Germline CDR1 and CDR2: KGHDR and SFDVKD. The CDR3 extends over 13 amino acids. DNA of the CDR3: TGTGCCACCGGGCCGGCGGGAACGGATACGCAGTATTTT. Its translation: CATGPAGTDTQYF.

By frequency in the sample, this clonotype is medium-sized (0.01 to 0.1%). The library was designed around alpha chains, so this beta chain is a stray read whose abundance carries little weight. The chain combines TRBV7-6 with TRBJ1-4, with unresolved D. The germline V gene encodes CDR1 SGHVS and CDR2 FNYEAQ. V shed 8 bases and J shed 3 bases, with 10 bases lying between them. The CDR3 extends over 13 amino acids. The CDR3 sequence: CASAQRANEKLFF. The CDR3 DNA sequence: TGTGCCAGCGCACAGAGGGCTAATGAAAAACTGTTTTTT.

Worth noting for this clonotype: A library prepared for alpha chains yielded this beta chain as an off-target read; its size is of little meaning. This chain joins TRBV7-2 and TRBJ2-1, with 8 bases that match TRBD1. CDR1 is SGHTA and CDR2 is FQGNSA in the germline V gene. The junction had 5 bases not matched to a gene; V was cut back by 4 bases and J by 0 bases. The CDR3 sequence is 16 residues long. CDR3 in DNA: TGTGCCAGCAGCTCCTGGACAGGGAGCTCCTACAATGAGCAGTTCTTC. Its translation: CASSSWTGSSYNEQFF.

This clonotype was found many times. A library prepared for alpha chains yielded this beta chain as an off-target read; its size is of little meaning. The V gene is TRBV12-3 or TRBV12-4, the J gene TRBJ2-1; 8 bases match TRBD2. The CDR3 covers 15 residues. V gave up 4 bases and J gave up 4 bases; unmatched junction bases: 6. Here the CDR3 reads CASSSRGGMYNEQFF. Here the CDR3 DNA reads TGTGCCAGCAGTTCTCGCGGGGGGATGTACAATGAGCAGTTCTTC.

This clonotype occurred many times. This beta chain is a stray sequence in a library constructed for alpha chains; its clone size is not meaningful. The chain recombines TRBV9 with TRBJ2-3; 8 bases agree with TRBD2. This CDR3 contains 16 residues. Trimming took 4 bases from V and 2 from J; bases not matched to a gene: 9. Per the germline V gene, CDR1 is SGDLS and CDR2 is YYNGEE. The CDR3 loop reads CASSPSAGAPTDTQYF. CDR3 in DNA: TGTGCCAGCAGCCCCTCAGCGGGGGCCCCCACAGATACGCAGTATTTT.

This clonotype is medium-sized. A library made for alpha chains picked up this beta chain off target, so its size means little. The genes are TRBV5-5 and TRBJ2-3, with 7 bases fitting TRBD2. Trimming at V came to 6 bases and at J to 8 bases, leaving 3 bases not matched to a gene. The germline V gene encodes CDR1 SGHKS and CDR2 YYEKEE (reference sequence). This CDR3 comprises 11 residues. The CDR3, as DNA: TGTGCCAGCATCTGGGGGGGTACGCAGTATTTT. Translating it yields CASIWGGTQYF.

This clonotype appeared many times. Little can be read into the size of this beta chain, an off-target read in a library designed for alpha chains. The chain combines TRBV12-3 or TRBV12-4 with TRBJ1-5; D is unresolved. With 6 bases removed from V and 3 bases from J, the gap between germline ends came to 6 bases. This CDR3 contains 12 residues. The CDR3 protein is CASRNPNQPQHF. The CDR3, as DNA: TGTGCCAGCAGAAATCCCAATCAGCCCCAGCATTTT.

This clonotype was counted many times. Since it is a stray read in a library aimed at alpha chains, this beta chain has a size that is not meaningful. This rearrangement joins TRBV15 to TRBJ2-1; D is undetermined. The CDR3 consists of 15 residues. V was pared by 1 base and J by 0 bases, with 7 bases between. The germline gives CDR1 LNHNV, CDR2 YYDKDF (reference sequence). CDR3 sequence reads: CATSRVEISYNEQFF. CDR3 nucleotides: TGTGCCACCAGCAGAGTGGAGATCTCCTACAATGAGCAGTTCTTC.

This clonotype came up many times. Since the library was made to target alpha chains, this beta chain is a stray read and its abundance is not meaningful. Here the CDR3 reads CASSSTGTAFVYTF. In DNA, the CDR3 is TGCGCCAGCAGCTCGACCGGGACAGCCTTTGTCTACACCTTC. The chain uses TRBV5-1 and TRBJ1-2; 7 bases line up with TRBD1. The ends lost 3 bases at V and 10 bases at J; junction bases unmatched: 12. This CDR3 region has 14 residues. Germline CDR1 reads SGHRS; CDR2 reads YFSETQ.

This clonotype was seen repeatedly, ten times or more. This beta chain is a stray sequence in a library constructed for alpha chains; its clone size is not meaningful. J is TRBJ1-2 and V is TRBV20-1; D might be TRBD1 (5 bases). The CDR3 is 14 residues long. V was shortened by 7 bases and J by 8 bases, with 23 bases between the two germline ends. Germline CDR1 DFQATT, CDR2 SNEGSKA (reference sequence). The CDR3 here is CSVSRDASGGGYTF. The CDR3 nucleotides are TGCAGTGTTAGCCGGGACGCCTCCGGGGGGGGCTACACCTTC.

This clonotype was observed at least ten times. This beta chain is a stray sequence in a library constructed for alpha chains; its clone size is not meaningful. V gene TRBV12-3 or TRBV12-4 combines with J gene TRBJ1-4; D is perhaps TRBD1 (5 bases). The CDR3 loop spans 13 amino acids. V gave up 8 bases and J gave up 4 bases, with 11 bases separating them. The CDR3 protein is CASGGQGNEKLFF. The DNA of the CDR3 is TGTGCCAGCGGAGGCCAGGGTAATGAAAAACTGTTTTTT.